This passage covers 17 T cell receptor beta chains from one sample sequenced in a study of blood T cell repertoires in COVID-19. The method was immunoSEQ multiplex PCR; TCRdb's version includes in-frame clones alone and lacks a portion of them. The sample shows some 150,000 clones, around 87% of them seen only once. Sequences were obtained from peripheral blood. All receptors come from a man aged 45-60 years with active COVID-19.

The chain employs TRBV20-1 and TRBJ1-4, with D uncertain. The CDR3 runs to 11 residues. Germline V gene data show CDR1 as DFQATT and CDR2 as SNEGSKA (reference sequence). Trimming shortened V by 3 bases and J by 8 bases, and 7 bases separated the two germline ends. The CDR3 region has the DNA TGCAGTGCTAGGTTAGAAGAAAAACTGTTTTTT. Amino acid sequence: CSARLEEKLFF.

The rearrangement joins TRBV5-1 to TRBJ2-3, with 10 bases aligning to TRBD2. After removal of 3 bases from V and 4 bases from J, the junction contained 8 bases not matched to a gene. The CDR3 covers 16 residues. CDR1 and CDR2 from the germline V gene are SGHRS and YFSETQ. DNA of the CDR3: TGCGCCAGCAGCTCCAGAGCGGGGGGGCCCCCAGATACGCAGTATTTT. It is translated as CASSSRAGGPPDTQYF.

The chain links TRBV5-1 to TRBJ2-5; D might be TRBD2 (6 bases). CDR1 and CDR2 (germline): SGHRS, YFSETQ. V was cut by 0 bases and J by 1 base, with 13 bases left in between. The CDR3 contains 16 residues. DNA for the CDR3: TGCGCCAGCAGCTTGGCTCCTATCGGGGGCCAAGAGACCCAGTACTTC. Its protein product is CASSLAPIGGQETQYF. Filled out from reference TRBV5-1 and TRBJ2-5, the complete variable domain reads KAGVTQTPRYLIKTRGQQVTLSCSPISGHRSVSWYQQTPGQGLQFLFEYFSETQRNKGNFPGRFSGRQFSNSRSEMNVSTLELGDSALYLCASSLAPIGGQETQYFGPGTRLLVL.

The rearrangement joins TRBV19 to TRBJ2-7; possible D gene TRBD1, 6 bases. The CDR3 spans 12 residues. The V end was cut by 7 bases, the J end by 1 base, with 8 bases between. Germline CDR1 and CDR2: LNHDA and SQIVND (reference sequence). The CDR3 is CASKGVSYEQYF. The CDR3 nucleotides read TGTGCCAGTAAGGGGGTTTCCTACGAGCAGTACTTC.

The chain's CDR3 is CASSQETGYGYTF. The DNA for the CDR3 is TGTGCCAGCAGCCAAGAGACAGGGTACGGCTACACCTTC. V and J are TRBV4-2 and TRBJ1-2; 7 bases are a match to TRBD1. Germline CDR1 reads LGHNA; CDR2 reads YNFKEQ. This CDR3 contains 13 residues. V dropped 0 bases and J dropped 8; count of bases not matched to a gene: 3.

The rearrangement uses TRBV5-6 and TRBJ2-2, with no clear D. V was shortened by 1 base and J by 8 bases, with 9 bases between the two germline ends. The CDR3 is 13 residues long. Germline V gene sequence: CDR1 SGHDT, CDR2 YYEEEE. CDR3 nucleotides: TGTGCCAGCAGCTTGTCTTCTTTGGGGGAGCTGTTTTTT. Amino acid sequence: CASSLSSLGELFF.

V usage is TRBV5-4 and J usage is TRBJ1-6; 10 bases are a match to TRBD1. V trimming: 6 bases; J trimming: 3 bases; junction bases outside the gene matches: 6. CDR3 length equals 16 residues. From germline, CDR1 is SGHNT and CDR2 YYREEE (reference sequence). In nucleotides, the CDR3 is TGTGCCAGCACCGACCGGACAGGGGGCTATAATTCACCCCTCCACTTT. This translates into CASTDRTGGYNSPLHF.

The gene calls are TRBV30 and TRBJ2-3; the D is unclear. V was clipped by 3 bases and J by 8 bases, with 12 bases between them. Germline CDR1 GTSNPN, CDR2 SVGIG (reference sequence). This CDR3 is built from 12 residues. The CDR3 region has the DNA TGTGCCTGGAGCGAGTCGGCGGTTACGCAGTATTTT. This translates into CAWSESAVTQYF.

The chain's CDR3 is CASSGLAATSTDTQYF. The CDR3 nucleotides read TGTGCCAGCTCAGGACTAGCGGCCACTAGCACAGATACGCAGTATTTT. The chain joins TRBV9 to TRBJ2-3, with TRBD2 matching 10 bases. With V trimmed by 7 bases and J by 0 bases, 8 bases remained unmatched. CDR1 is SGDLS and CDR2 is YYNGEE in the germline V gene. The CDR3 covers 16 residues.

V gene TRBV5-4 combines with J gene TRBJ2-3; 11 nucleotides agree with TRBD2. CDR3 length: 18 residues. Germline V CDR1 and CDR2: SGHNT, YYREEE (reference sequence). Trimming removed 2 bases from V and 6 bases from J; junction bases left unmatched: 14. CDR3 protein: CASSLKNSGGASGDTQYF. The CDR3 nucleotides are TGTGCCAGCAGCTTAAAAAATAGCGGGGGGGCATCGGGTGATACGCAGTATTTT.

The table lists this clone with a count of one. This sequence joins TRBV7-9 and TRBJ2-7, with TRBD1 as a possible D gene (6 bases). Trimming took 5 bases from V and 2 from J, leaving 16 bases between them. The germline V gene has CDR1 SEHNR and CDR2 FQNEAQ (reference sequence). CDR3 length: 15 residues. The CDR3 loop reads CASSQPTGLTYEQYF. The CDR3, as DNA: TGTGCCAGCAGCCAGCCGACAGGCCTGACCTACGAGCAGTACTTC.

The chain recombines TRBV23-1 with TRBJ2-5, with D perhaps TRBD1 (5 bases). TRBV23-1 is marked as an open reading frame, function uncertain. The CDR3 is made up of 15 amino acids. Trimming took off 2 bases at V and 0 bases at J, with 10 bases between the two ends. CDR3 DNA: TGCGCCAGCAGTCAACGGACACGGTACCAAGAGACCCAGTACTTC. Translated, it gives CASSQRTRYQETQYF.

V is TRBV19 and J is TRBJ1-5, with TRBD1 as a possible D gene (5 bases). This CDR3 is built from 14 residues. Deletions cut 4 bases from V and 4 bases from J, with 11 bases between. Germline V gene data show CDR1 as LNHDA and CDR2 as SQIVND (reference sequence). CDR3 coding DNA: TGTGCCAGTAGTACCAGACAGAGAAATCAGCCCCAGCATTTT. Translating gives CASSTRQRNQPQHF.

The gene calls are TRBV30 and TRBJ1-6; D is ambiguous. Germline V lookup: CDR1 GTSNPN, CDR2 SVGIG (reference sequence). The CDR3 contains 12 residues. V dropped 3 bases and J dropped 9 bases, with 9 bases sitting between them. CDR3 in amino acids: CAWSPSGSPLHF. CDR3 DNA: TGTGCCTGGAGCCCAAGCGGTTCACCCCTCCACTTT. The variable domain in full, completed from reference TRBV30 and TRBJ1-6, reads SQTIHQWPATLVQPVGSPLSLECTVEGTSNPNLYWYRQAAGRGLQLLFYSVGIGQISSEVPQNLSASRPQDRQFILSSKKLLLSDSGFYLCAWSPSGSPLHFGNGTRLTVT.

This clone showed up just once. This chain uses TRBV25-1 with TRBJ1-3; D might be TRBD1 (5 bases). The CDR3 extends over 14 amino acids. V lost 4 bases and J 4 bases, leaving 11 bases between the germline ends. Germline V lookup: CDR1 MGHDK, CDR2 SYGVNS. The CDR3 nucleotides read TGTGCCAGCAGTGGTTGGGGGGACGGAAACACCATATATTTT. Protein: CASSGWGDGNTIYF.

The chain uses TRBV5-6 and TRBJ2-3; TRBD2 matches 7 bases. Unmatched junction bases numbered 5, after V lost 0 bases and J lost 1 base. CDR3 length: 16 residues. Germline-derived CDR1 and CDR2 are SGHDT and YYEEEE. CDR3: CASSLGGSGGTDTQYF. The CDR3 DNA follows: TGTGCCAGCAGCTTGGGGGGGAGCGGGGGCACAGATACGCAGTATTTT.

V gene TRBV18 combines with J gene TRBJ2-5; D might be TRBD2 (5 bases). The CDR3 is made up of 15 amino acids. Between the trimmed V and J ends, which lost 0 bases and 4 bases, there was a span of 12 bases. Germline CDR1 KGHSH, CDR2 LQKENI. The CDR3 sequence is CASSPPLRSGETQYF. The DNA of the CDR3 is TGTGCCAGCTCACCACCGCTTAGGAGCGGAGAGACCCAGTACTTC.